This T cell receptor (beta chain) was obtained from a study of blood T cell repertoires in COVID-19. Turning to the study itself: COVID-19 samples from acute and convalescent phases originated in the United States, Italy and Spain.

Original processing notes: Counts of nucleated cells, estimated from reference gene primer amplification, were obtained. The method was immunoSEQ multiplex PCR; TCRdb's version includes in-frame clones alone and lacks a portion of them. V and J calls and clone size are copied from that table; D and trimming were computed from the DNA. This table holds around 120,000 clones, around 78% found once. This CDR3 region has 16 residues. V was clipped by 0 bases and J by 8 bases; unmatched bases: 7. Per the germline V gene, CDR1 is SGHRS and CDR2 is YFSETQ. The specimen sequenced was peripheral blood. The chain recombines TRBV5-1 with TRBJ1-6; 8 nucleotides agree with TRBD1. This TCR was sampled from a man between 65 and 85 years old with acute or convalescent COVID-19. CDR3 bases: TGCGCCAGCAGCTTGGCTTTGACAGGGGTTCATTCACCCCTCCACTTT. Its translation is CASSLALTGVHSPLHF.